Shown below are 23 T cell receptor beta chains from a single sample sequenced in a study of metastatic and nonmetastatic thyroid tumors. No patient received treatment before thyroid surgery. TCRdb re-called clones from the PCR reads using MiXCR. The sample carries approximately 12,000 clones, around 33% recorded once. The specimen was tumor tissue. These receptor sequences come from a male donor with papillary thyroid cancer or a benign thyroid nodule (not recorded which). Some clones in this sample may be carry-over from other donors' samples.

The chain combines TRBV6-1 with TRBJ2-2, with 7 bases identical to TRBD2. The CDR3 covers 16 residues. Germline CDR1 MNHNS, CDR2 SASEGT. V gave up 3 bases and J gave up 0 bases; unmatched junction bases: 4. The CDR3: CASSEGLAANTGELFF. CDR3 in DNA: TGTGCCAGCAGTGAGGGGCTAGCGGCGAACACCGGGGAGCTGTTTTTT.

Sample share makes this clone medium-sized. The chain joins TRBV12-3 or TRBV12-4 to TRBJ2-3; 9 bases are a match to TRBD2. V shed 3 bases, J shed 2 bases, and the junction held 12 bases outside the gene matches. The CDR3 sequence is 18 residues long. CDR3 sequence reads: CASSFDLAGRGYTDTQYF. The CDR3 nucleotides are TGTGCCAGCAGTTTTGATCTAGCGGGAAGGGGTTACACAGATACGCAGTATTTT.

This clone has ten or more counts. The rearrangement links TRBV2 to TRBJ1-5; D is unresolved. Trimming shortened V by 2 bases and J by 1 base, and 6 bases separated the two germline ends. Germline values: CDR1 SNHLY, CDR2 FYNNEI. The CDR3 has 14 residues. As DNA, the CDR3 is TGTGCCAGCAGTGAACAGGCGAGCAATCAGCCCCAGCATTTT. This translates into CASSEQASNQPQHF.

By frequency in the sample, this clone is medium-sized. This chain joins TRBV6-1 and TRBJ2-2, with 8 bases matching TRBD2. With V trimmed by 7 bases and J by 3 bases, 10 bases remained unmatched. There are 16 residues in the CDR3. The germline gives CDR1 MNHNS, CDR2 SASEGT. CDR3 residues: CASTAGGSWDTGELFF. The CDR3 bases are TGTGCCAGCACTGCGGGAGGCTCGTGGGACACCGGGGAGCTGTTTTTT.

A note on this clone: The junction does not match germline at one end; this may be a read error. The chain combines TRBV6-2 or TRBV6-3 with TRBJ1-2; weak D call: TRBD1 (5 bases). CDR3 length: 15 residues. Germline lookup yields CDR1 MNHEY and CDR2 SVGEGT. The CDR3 DNA reads as TGTGCCAGCAGTTACGTAACGGGGGGGGACTATGACTACACCTTC. It yields the protein CASSYVTGGDYDYTF.

Of note for this clone: One junction end disagrees with the germline gene, perhaps due to a read error. The rearrangement links TRBV11-2 to TRBJ2-3, with D unresolved. CDR1 and CDR2 (germline): SGHAT, FQNNGV. CDR3 length equals 15 residues. Written as DNA, the CDR3 is TGTGCCAGCAGCCTCACTACCGTTAGCACAGATTCGCAGTATTTT. Its protein product is CASSLTTVSTDSQYF. The variable domain in full, with the rest retrieved from reference TRBV11-2 and TRBJ2-3, is EAGVAQSPRYKIIEKRQSVAFWCNPISGHATLYWYQQILGQGPKLLIQFQNNGVVDDSQLPKDRFSAERLKGVDSTLKIQPAKLEDSAVYLCASSLTTVSTDSQYFGPGTRLTVL.

This clone is classed as medium-sized. V is TRBV20-1 and J is TRBJ2-1, with TRBD2 matching 9 bases. V was pared by 2 bases and J by 2 bases, with 7 bases of the junction left unmatched. CDR1 is DFQATT, CDR2 SNEGSKA, per germline (reference sequence). The CDR3 consists of 16 residues. The CDR3 loop is CSARSSLAGAYNEQFF. DNA of the CDR3: TGCAGTGCTAGATCCTCGTTAGCGGGAGCCTACAATGAGCAGTTCTTC.

This clone was recorded at least ten times. The chain combines TRBV5-6 with TRBJ2-3, with 12 bases aligning to TRBD2. CDR1 is SGHDT and CDR2 is YYEEEE in the germline V gene. Trimming at V came to 4 bases and at J to 5 bases, leaving 8 bases not matched to a gene. The CDR3 contains 16 residues. CDR3 residues: CASSKGLAGILDTQYF. For the CDR3, the DNA is TGTGCCAGCAGCAAAGGACTAGCGGGAATATTAGATACGCAGTATTTT.

This chain joins TRBV20-1 and TRBJ2-5; 8 bases match TRBD2. The V and J ends lost 7 bases and 6 bases, in that order; junction bases with no gene match: 10. Germline-derived CDR1 and CDR2 are DFQATT and SNEGSKA (reference sequence). The CDR3 loop spans 13 amino acids. Here the CDR3 reads CSVDGGAGQTQYF. In DNA, the CDR3 is TGCAGTGTAGACGGGGGGGCTGGTCAGACCCAGTACTTC.

This clone was observed a few times. The chain couples TRBV4-1 to TRBJ2-7; D call uncertain. V was cut by 0 bases and J by 4 bases, with 7 bases left in between. The CDR3 runs to 13 residues. Per germline, CDR1 MGHRA and CDR2 YSYEKL. The CDR3 nucleotides are TGCGCCAGCAGCCAAGACGGTCGTTACGAGCAGTACTTC. It is translated as CASSQDGRYEQYF.

This clone was picked up one time. A junction boundary mismatches the germline segment, possibly from a read error. V is TRBV4-2 and J is TRBJ1-1, with D uncertain. Germline V gene lookup returns CDR1 LGHNA and CDR2 YNFKEQ. This CDR3 comprises 14 residues. CDR3: CASRQDSSYTVAFF. The CDR3 DNA reads TGTGCCAGCAGGCAAGATAGTTCGTACACTGTAGCTTTCTTT.

This clone was seen many times. V gene TRBV10-2 combines with J gene TRBJ1-5; D not resolved. The CDR3 spans 14 residues. The germline V gene encodes CDR1 WSHSY and CDR2 SAAADI. With 4 bases removed from V and 2 bases from J, the gap between germline ends came to 9 bases. CDR3: CASSGYSGNQPQHF. The CDR3 DNA reads as TGCGCCAGCAGTGGGTATTCGGGCAATCAGCCCCAGCATTTT.

This clone was detected many times. A much larger clone lies one base from this, so it may be a read error. The chain employs TRBV10-3 and TRBJ1-6, with TRBD1 matching over 12 bases. Unmatched junction bases numbered 12, after V lost 11 bases and J lost 10 bases. Germline assignment: CDR1 ENHRY and CDR2 SYGVKD. The CDR3 contains 15 residues. CDR3 amino acids: CAARPGQGAGSPLHF. As DNA, the CDR3 is TGTGCCGCACGCCCGGGACAGGGGGCGGGATCACCCCTCCACTTT.

The rearrangement joins TRBV5-1 to TRBJ1-3; unclear D gene. This CDR3 comprises 14 residues. Deletions cut 3 bases from V and 1 base from J, with 8 bases between. In germline, CDR1 is SGHRS, CDR2 YFSETQ. CDR3 nucleotides: TGCGCCAGCAGCTCGACTGGGTCTGGAAACACCATATATTTT. This sequence encodes CASSSTGSGNTIYF.

CDR3 amino acids: CAWSPGLAGDTQYF. The CDR3 DNA is TGTGCCTGGAGTCCGGGACTAGCGGGAGATACGCAGTATTTT. This chain connects TRBV30 to TRBJ2-3; 12 bases are a match to TRBD2. After removal of 2 bases from V and 5 bases from J, the junction contained 2 bases not matched to a gene. There are 14 residues in the CDR3. Germline V gene lookup returns CDR1 GTSNPN and CDR2 SVGIG (reference sequence).

This clone was picked up many times. V usage is TRBV28 and J usage is TRBJ2-5; 10 nucleotides match TRBD2. CDR3 length: 16 amino acids. V was clipped by 3 bases and J by 1 base; unmatched bases: 5. Germline V lookup: CDR1 MDHEN, CDR2 SYDVKM. The CDR3 reads CASSFRLAGAQETQYF. The CDR3 nucleotides read TGTGCCAGCAGTTTCCGGCTAGCGGGGGCCCAAGAGACCCAGTACTTC.

This clone was seen many times. The chain employs TRBV13 and TRBJ1-3, with unresolved D. The CDR3 spans 15 residues. Germline assignment: CDR1 PRHDT and CDR2 FYEKMQ (reference sequence). Trimming stripped 5 bases from V and 5 bases from J, with 16 bases between. CDR3 sequence: CASSPPLGARNTIYF. In nucleotides, the CDR3 is TGTGCCAGCAGCCCCCCCTTAGGAGCCAGAAACACCATATATTTT.

The table lists this clone with many counts. At one of its ends the junction is not consistent with the germline gene, which may arise from a read error. CDR3 coding DNA: TGTGCTAGCAGCTCCGACCGGCAGGGCACGGAGACCCAGTACTTC. Translation: CASSSDRQGTETQYF. The chain links TRBV7-7 to TRBJ2-5, with D possibly TRBD1 on 5 matching bases. The CDR3 is made up of 15 amino acids. CDR1 and CDR2 from the germline V gene are SSHAT and FNYEAQ (reference sequence).

The chain employs TRBV20-1 and TRBJ2-5; 9 nucleotides match TRBD1. J lost 5 bases, V lost 0 bases, and 4 bases had no gene match. Germline lookup yields CDR1 DFQATT and CDR2 SNEGSKA (reference sequence). This CDR3 region has 14 residues. CDR3 sequence (DNA): TGCAGTGCTAGAGATGGGACAGGGTGGGAGACCCAGTACTTC. Translated: CSARDGTGWETQYF.

This sequence joins TRBV28 and TRBJ1-1; D ambiguous. The V end was cut by 5 bases, the J end by 4 bases, with 17 bases between. Germline V gene lookup returns CDR1 MDHEN and CDR2 SYDVKM. This CDR3 spans 15 amino acids. The DNA of the CDR3 is TGTGCCAGCAGTCGGACCCCCTTGACGGGCACTGAAGCTTTCTTT. Protein sequence: CASSRTPLTGTEAFF.

This clone counts as medium-sized (0.01 to 0.1%). This chain uses TRBV6-2 or TRBV6-3 with TRBJ1-5; 7 bases are shared with TRBD1. CDR1 and CDR2 from the germline V gene are MNHEY and SVGEGT. There are 15 residues in the CDR3. The J segment lost 7 bases and the V segment lost 6 bases, leaving 12 bases of the junction unmatched. In DNA form, the CDR3 reads TGTGCCAGCAGCCACCGACAGGGTTATGCGCAGCCCCAGCATTTT. Its translation: CASSHRQGYAQPQHF.

The chain recombines TRBV27 with TRBJ2-3; TRBD1 is a possible D gene (5 bases). The V gene lost 4 bases and the J gene lost 7 bases, with 24 bases spanning the gap. CDR1 and CDR2 (germline): MNHEY, SMNVEV (reference sequence). This CDR3 contains 17 residues. The CDR3 region has the DNA TGTGCCAGCAGTTCTCTTCTTTGGCGTGGGGCAGCATATACGCAGTATTTT. This gives the protein CASSSLLWRGAAYTQYF.

This clone was seen many times. The V gene is TRBV7-2, the J gene TRBJ2-3, with D possibly being TRBD1 (6 bases). The CDR3 extends over 14 amino acids. CDR1 and CDR2 (germline): SGHTA, FQGNSA. Trimming removed 2 bases at V and 2 bases at J, with 8 bases between. The CDR3: CASSLHRDTDTQYF. The CDR3 DNA reads TGTGCCAGCAGCTTACACAGGGACACAGATACGCAGTATTTT.